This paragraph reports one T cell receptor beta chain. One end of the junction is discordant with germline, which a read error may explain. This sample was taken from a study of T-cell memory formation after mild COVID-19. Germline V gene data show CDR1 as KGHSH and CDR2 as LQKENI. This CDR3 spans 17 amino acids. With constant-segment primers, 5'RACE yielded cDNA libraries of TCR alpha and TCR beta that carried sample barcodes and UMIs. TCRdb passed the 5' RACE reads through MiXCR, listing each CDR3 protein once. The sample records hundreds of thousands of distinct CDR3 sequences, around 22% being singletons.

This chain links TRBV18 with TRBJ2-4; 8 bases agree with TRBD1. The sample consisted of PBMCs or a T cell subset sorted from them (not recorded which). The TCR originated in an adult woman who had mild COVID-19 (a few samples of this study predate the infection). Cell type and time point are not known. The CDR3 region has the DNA TGTGCCAGCTCACCACGGGGGACAGGTCTGACCAAAGACATTCAGTACTTC. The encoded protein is CASSPRGTGLTKDIQYF. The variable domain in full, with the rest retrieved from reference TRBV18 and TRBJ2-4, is NAGVMQNPRHLVRRRGQEARLRCSPMKGHSHVYWYRQLPEEGLKFMVYLQKENIIDESGMPKERFSAEFPKEGPSILRIQQVVRGDSAAYFCASSPRGTGLTKDIQYFGAGTRLSVL.